This TCR beta chain comes out of a study of T-cell reconstitution after alpha-beta-depleted transplantation in children. Library preparation (for TCRbeta) was performed with unique molecular identifiers. TCRdb reprocessed the PCR reads with MiXCR, giving one entry per CDR3 protein. Altogether fewer than 550,000 distinct CDR3 sequences are present, roughly an eighth being singletons, with the ten largest covering around 13%. The CDR3 runs 17 residues. V was clipped by 2 bases and J by 2 bases, with 16 bases between them. The input for sequencing was PBMCs, mostly from graft donor cells, taken 180 days after TCRalphabeta/CD19-depleted stem cell transplant. The origin of this receptor is a female patient under 10 years old who had a stem cell transplant for aplastic anemia, so the T cells may come from the graft donor. The chain combines TRBV12-3 or TRBV12-4 with TRBJ2-1, with D possibly being TRBD1 or TRBD2 (6 bases each). The CDR3 coding sequence is TGTGCCAGCAGTTTAAGCTGGGGGGCGCCAACCTACAATGAGCAGTTCTTC. Amino acid sequence: CASSLSWGAPTYNEQFF.